A single T cell receptor (beta chain) is shown here with its context. No cognate antigen has been identified for it. Per-base quality was not reported, and no clone a single base away is much larger than it. The cohort comprised 710 or so healthy bone marrow donors. All cohort members were sampled while nominally healthy, although unrecorded immune exposures were likely present. The donor tested CMV seropositive, placing the donor among the roughly 300 seropositive members of the cohort. A peripheral blood sample was provided by each donor, and peripheral blood mononuclear cells were used for TCR beta sequencing. Genomic DNA was extracted from the blood cell samples with the Qiagen DNeasy Blood Extraction Kit. The CDR1 and CDR2 encoded by the germline V gene are MNHNS and SASEGT. The cysteine opens and the phenylalanine closes a CDR3 of 15 amino acids. Of all the DNA, just the CDR3 is kept, 45 bases in frame from base 1. Trimming at the junction amounts to 2 bases on V and 4 bases on J, and the germline ends lie 15 bases apart.

These data come from a study of cytomegalovirus exposure and HLA in healthy donors (TCRdb year 2017). Context from the whole study: An earlier analysis of under 600 of the donors reported 250 to 350 Gb of sequence data and some 120 million unique TCR beta sequences from about 180 million T cells. An early release that covered some 640 HLA-typed donors contained 250 to 350 gigabases of sequencing data and some 87 million unique TCR sequences. Among the roughly 400 genotyped donors, approximately 76% belonged to the genetic ancestry cluster associated with self-reported Caucasian donors. The study was designed to test whether signatures of past pathogen exposure could be identified by cataloging public T cell receptors. The study used immunosequencing to profile the T cell repertoires of 666 subjects and linked those repertoires to cytomegalovirus serostatus. In addition to the first cohort of 666 subjects, a separate validation cohort of approximately 110 different subjects was used. To predict cytomegalovirus infection status, the study combined high-throughput TCR immunosequencing, statistical association of individual TCRs with disease status, and machine learning. In a later analysis, previously published TCR beta repertoires from some 640 donors were re-analyzed and high-resolution HLA genotyping was added so that TCR occurrence patterns could be studied. In the later analysis, no new phenotypic data were used to find candidate immune exposures; instead, reliance was placed on TCR beta sequences and their occurrence across donors. An earlier analysis of around 580 of the donors used high-throughput TCR beta sequencing to judge whether each TCR beta V gene segment behaved as functional or pseudogenic. Donor age, sex, ethnicity and CMV serostatus were collected together with the repertoire data. In a later genetic analysis, genome-wide SNP genotypes for about 55% of the 666 donors were used, and that subset was treated as a discovery cohort. Every discovery cohort repertoire had been produced on one sequencing platform. Class I and class II HLA loci were covered by the typing at four-digit resolution. The number of typed donors differed by locus: 629-630 for A, B, C, DRB1 and DQB1; 522 for DQA1; 600 to 610 for DPA1; and roughly 450 for DPB1. Roughly five DR-DQ haplotypes were handled as single units for association and clustering, since linkage in the cohort was strong. On average, roughly 200,000 unique TCR beta nucleotide sequences were sequenced per donor among fewer than 500 genotyped donors of the cohort, with 15% to 20% of those sequences being non-productive. Points the paper makes about the study in general: Most TCR sequences were seen in very few donors, while some public TCRs were found in many individuals. CMV serostatus was the only immune exposure information available for the cohort. In this cohort, only TCR beta chains were sequenced, and detectable features were limited by the absence of alpha or paired-chain data. When HLA alleles, especially DR and DQ, strongly co-occurred, TCR associations were difficult to assign to individual alleles. The sequencing pipeline was judged likely to have produced a cluster of highly shared sequence variants as a technical artifact. In the study, approximately 160 TCR beta chains were listed as associated with cytomegalovirus. In a later analysis, HLA-associated TCR beta chains were found to be more clonally expanded and to have lower generation probabilities than equally common non-associated chains. Three of the identified cytomegalovirus-associated TCR beta chains were confirmed in vitro to be specific for cytomegalovirus antigens. Most CMV-associated TCR beta chains appeared to be HLA-restricted in a later analysis, and the HLA associations seemed to be driven largely by CMV exposure. The authors suggested that the approach could potentially be generalized to other disease states and immunological phenotypes. Because the 87-base-pair reads could not distinguish some IMGT-functional V segments, including TRBV6-2 and TRBV6-3, those segments were excluded. V-gene and J-gene trimming of TCR beta chains was associated with a missense DCLRE1C variant in a later genetic analysis, and the association was replicated in an independent cohort. At a false discovery rate of 0.05, a later analysis linked some 17,000 TCR beta sequences to specific HLA alleles. The classifier was reported to diagnose cytomegalovirus status with high specificity and sensitivity in both the original cohort and the validation cohort. Sequencing depth was assumed to be roughly uniform across donors in the presence/absence analyses, though that assumption may not hold. A later analysis found that TCR association rates varied across HLA loci, with DRB1 alleles showing the most associated TCRs and HLA-C alleles the fewest. An earlier analysis of approximately 590 of the donors showed that most TCR beta V segments appeared in productive rearrangements either about 87% or about 30% of the time, which broadly matched IMGT annotations. A further reported finding was that TCR beta sequences accurately predicted the HLA-A and HLA-B alleles for most subjects in the first cohort. Because HLA typing was missing for some donors at each locus, association tests included only the typed subset. Compared with the roughly 700-donor mean, donors in an Asian-associated ancestry cluster had fewer N-insertions in productive TCRs, according to a later genetic analysis. In a later analysis, several top co-occurrence clusters were reported to appear linked to parvovirus B19, influenza, CMV and Epstein-Barr virus. Correlated functional status among segregating V segments might reflect linkage disequilibrium, but an unknown experimental factor could not be ruled out. The earlier analysis of some 560 of the donors excluded roughly 17 rarely observed V segments, including chromosome 9 orphons, because counts were too low.

The protocol used for the library was the immunoSEQ multiplex PCR assay. For the multiplex PCR, a mixture combining 60 forward primers for TCR Vbeta segments and 13 reverse primers for TCR Jbeta segments was used. A multiplex PCR assay on genomic DNA amplified the CDR3 region of rearranged TCR beta genes. Amplified TCR beta libraries were sequenced as 87-base-pair reads on the Illumina HiSeq System. The authors' analysis ran thus. A later analysis tallied around 80 million unique TCR beta chains across the 666 repertoires, and approximately 9.9 million of those chains were shared by two or more donors. To remove PCR and sequencing errors, raw reads were error-corrected and collapsed into unique sequences using a nearest-neighbor algorithm that merged closely related sequences. CDR3 sequences were aligned to IMGT reference sequences to assign V, D and J gene segments. For a sequence to be retained, a match of at least six nucleotides to both a V gene segment and a J gene segment was required. Rearrangements were called productive when the CDR3 lacked stop codons and stayed in frame with V and J; all others were non-productive. Following IMGT convention, CDR3 was defined as the stretch from the second conserved V-encoded cysteine to the conserved J-encoded phenylalanine. The earlier analysis of 587 of the donors excluded sequences that lacked an unambiguous match to a single V gene segment. In an earlier analysis of a few hundred of the donors, a V segment was called functional when productive rearrangements were above 56.7%, and segregating when the standard deviation between donors exceeded 5%. A statistical classification framework was developed to diagnose cytomegalovirus status using the catalog of TCR beta chain sequences. In a later analysis, V and J genes were assigned by comparing TCR nucleotide sequences against IMGT/GENE-DB human TR gene sequences. In a later analysis, CDR3 sequences and most-parsimonious VDJ recombination scenarios were assigned using the TCRdist pipeline. In a later analysis, each TCR beta chain was defined by its CDR3 amino acid sequence together with its V-gene family, and reads lacking a unique V-gene family were excluded. To address suspected cross-contamination and a sequencing artifact, a later analysis removed a few hundred highly shared, low-generation-probability nucleotide sequences. In a later analysis, a clonal expansion index for each public chain was calculated from normalized within-repertoire ranks of inferred template counts. A later analysis computed generation probabilities with a VDJ recombination model fitted to out-of-frame rearrangements, and checked the results against IGoR. In a later analysis, TCR-TCR, TCR-HLA and TCR-CMV co-occurrence was scored with hypergeometric tests, and a repertoire-size bias correction was applied to TCR pairs. False discovery rates were estimated in a later analysis by permuting HLA or CMV assignments 20 times. In a later analysis, co-occurring TCRs were grouped using DBSCAN, and TCRdist sequence similarity was added for clustering within HLA-allele-positive subsets. Co-occurrence clustering excluded repertoires with fewer than 30,000 or more than 120,000 public chains, plus five with anomalous nucleotide sharing. In its TCRdb copy, this immuneACCESS table keeps in-frame sequences only and misses some clones. Where compared with another copy, unresolved V genes explain less than half of these, and the others have no known cause. V and J calls and clone size are copied from that table; D and trimming were computed from the DNA. The sample has roughly 250,000 clones on record, about 83% of them singletons. About 2% of the sample goes to the ten largest clones.

The sample taken for sequencing was PBMCs. The receptor was derived from a woman between 40 and 50 years old in good health and CMV-seropositive. The chain uses TRBV6-1 and TRBJ2-7, with a weak D call of TRBD2 (5 bases match). The CDR3 region: CASSELLTRGYEQYF. The bases read TGTGCCAGCAGTGAACTCCTTACAAGAGGGTACGAGCAGTACTTC.